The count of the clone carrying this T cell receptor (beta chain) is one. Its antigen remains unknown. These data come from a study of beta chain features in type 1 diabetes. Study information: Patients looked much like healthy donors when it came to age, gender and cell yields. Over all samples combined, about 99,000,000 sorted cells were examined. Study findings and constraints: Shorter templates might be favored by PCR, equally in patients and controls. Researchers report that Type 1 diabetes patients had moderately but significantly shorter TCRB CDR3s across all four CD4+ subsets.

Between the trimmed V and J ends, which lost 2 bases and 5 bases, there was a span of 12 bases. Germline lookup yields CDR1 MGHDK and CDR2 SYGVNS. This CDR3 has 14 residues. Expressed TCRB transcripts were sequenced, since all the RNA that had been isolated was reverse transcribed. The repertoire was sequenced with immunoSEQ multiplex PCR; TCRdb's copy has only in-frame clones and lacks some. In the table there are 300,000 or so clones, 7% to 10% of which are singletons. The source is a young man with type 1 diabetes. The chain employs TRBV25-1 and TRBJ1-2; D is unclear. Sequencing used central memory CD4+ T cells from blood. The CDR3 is CASSEKAETYGYTF. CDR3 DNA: TGTGCCAGCAGTGAAAAAGCAGAAACATATGGCTACACCTTC.